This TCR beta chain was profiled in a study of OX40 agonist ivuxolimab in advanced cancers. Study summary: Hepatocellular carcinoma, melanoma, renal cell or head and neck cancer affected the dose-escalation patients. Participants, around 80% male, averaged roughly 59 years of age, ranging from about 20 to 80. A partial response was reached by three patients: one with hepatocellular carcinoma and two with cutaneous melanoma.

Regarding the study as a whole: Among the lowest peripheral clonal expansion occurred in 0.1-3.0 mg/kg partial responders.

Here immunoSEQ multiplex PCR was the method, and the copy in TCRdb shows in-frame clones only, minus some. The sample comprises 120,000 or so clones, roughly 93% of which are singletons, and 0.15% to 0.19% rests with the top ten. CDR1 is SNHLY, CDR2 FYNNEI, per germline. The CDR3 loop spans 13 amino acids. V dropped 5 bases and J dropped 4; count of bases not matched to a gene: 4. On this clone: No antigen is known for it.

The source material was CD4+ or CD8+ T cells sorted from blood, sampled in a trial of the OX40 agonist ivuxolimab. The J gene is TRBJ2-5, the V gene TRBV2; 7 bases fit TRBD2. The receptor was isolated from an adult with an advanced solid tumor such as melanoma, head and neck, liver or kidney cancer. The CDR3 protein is CASSRGGGETQYF. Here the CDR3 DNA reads TGTGCCAGCAGTCGTGGGGGGGGAGAGACCCAGTACTTC. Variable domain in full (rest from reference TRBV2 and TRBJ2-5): EPEVTQTPSHQVTQMGQEVILRCVPISNHLYFYWYRQILGQKVEFLVSFYNNEISEKSEIFDDQFSVERPDGSNFTLKIRSTKLEDSAMYFCASSRGGGETQYFGPGTRLLVL.